A selection of T cell receptor beta chains follows, all from one sample in a study of cytotoxic CD8 clonotypes in ibrutinib-treated CLL. Assay used: immunoSEQ multiplex PCR; TCRdb lists only in-frame clones, some missing. The table records approximately 80,000 clones, about 82% of them present only once. The sample in question was PBMCs, obtained before ibrutinib treatment. These TCRs come from a human donor with chronic lymphocytic leukemia. CDR3s include the opening cysteine and the closing phenylalanine or tryptophan.

TRBV30	TRBJ2-1	CAWADRGGVNEQFF
TRBV19	TRBJ1-2	CASTMGGDFYYGYTF
TRBV5-1	TRBJ1-1	CASSFEGNPGGNTEAFF
TRBV7-2	TRBJ1-2	CASSLPNYGYTF
TRBV27	TRBJ1-2	CASSPSGTSLYGYTF
TRBV2	TRBJ1-2	CASLPPSGSYGYTF
TRBV28	TRBJ2-1	CASSFERELNEQFF
TRBV6-5	TRBJ1-1	CASSYDRGSGTEAFF
TRBV7-9	TRBJ2-1	CASSLVLGEQFF
TRBV6-1	TRBJ2-1	CASRNNEQFF
TRBV19	TRBJ2-3	CASSISGSDTQYF
TRBV9	TRBJ2-1	CASTTDDNNEQFF
TRBV6-5	TRBJ1-2	CASSSRRSRGGGYTF
TRBV9	TRBJ1-2	CASSVGQDYGYTF
TRBV5-1	TRBJ1-2	CASSPSGPNYGYTF
TRBV9	TRBJ2-7	CASSVATGLEEQYF
TRBV5-5	TRBJ2-2	CASSLADRNTGELFF
TRBV4-1	TRBJ2-3	CASSPPYFGGGSTDTQYF
TRBV18	TRBJ1-2	CASSPREGINYGYTF
TRBV20-1	TRBJ1-1	CSAPGDTEAFF
TRBV6-5	TRBJ1-2	CASSGTGSGYTF
TRBV27	TRBJ2-7	CASNSLDRGANEQYF
TRBV9	TRBJ1-4	CASSVGGATNEKLFF
TRBV5-1	TRBJ1-2	CASSLGTGEANYGYTF
TRBV28	TRBJ1-1	CASSLQGFPNTEAFF
TRBV2	TRBJ1-1	CASLSTYLSEAFF
TRBV7-6	TRBJ2-1	CASSLESGGSFLNEQFF
TRBV6-1	TRBJ2-2	CAGTSGSRTGELFF